This T cell receptor beta chain was sequenced in a study of blood T cell repertoires in COVID-19. Study summary: Acute and convalescent COVID-19 samples came from the United States, Italy and Spain.

Data came from immunoSEQ multiplex PCR; TCRdb stores just in-frame clones and leaves some out. This repertoire shows around 100,000 clones, about 86% found once; its top ten account for 2.7%. Participants' reported clinical history set cohort assignment. V was cut by 1 base and J by 6 bases, with 13 bases left in between. Germline V gene data show CDR1 as GTSNPN and CDR2 as SVGIG (reference sequence). The CDR3 has 14 residues. The chain combines TRBV30 with TRBJ1-5, with D perhaps matching TRBD1 (5 bases). The receptor was isolated from a woman between 50 and 59 years old who had recovered from COVID-19. Sequencing was carried out using PBMCs or T cells enriched from blood (not recorded which). The CDR3 spells CAWSDQGLGQPQHF. CDR3 sequence (DNA): TGTGCCTGGAGTGACCAGGGTCTGGGTCAGCCCCAGCATTTT.